This T cell receptor beta chain came from a study of blood T cell repertoires in COVID-19 (dated by TCRdb to 2020 to 2021). Describing the broader study: The collaborator samples originated in the United States, Italy and Spain and spanned the acute and convalescent phases of COVID-19. The prospective study material was composed of cDNA or gDNA derived from T cells, B-cell-depleted T cells, or PBMCs. Deeply sampled blood TCRbeta repertoires from subjects exposed to, actively infected with, or recovered from COVID-19 were included in the dataset. Where available, HLA class I and class II types were obtained from metadata supplied by the sample provider rather than from assay-based typing. A freely available public database, intended as a resource for researchers studying the immune response to SARS-CoV-2, is where the repertoires were released. The samples were drawn from two sources: the first 160 participants of the ongoing ImmuneRACE study, and approximately 1,300 subjects contributed by 6 global collaborators. A de-identified subject ID, COVID-19 status, age in years and sex were almost always included in the sample metadata. What the authors observed across the whole study: The quantity of clinical and demographic metadata differed by source and by participant and was supplied without curation.

At one collaborating source in Seattle, patients were enrolled during active infection and were followed longitudinally through the course of disease. Each collaborating institution followed its own protocols to collect whole blood in K2EDTA tubes. For TCRbeta analysis, collaborators shipped samples as frozen whole blood, isolated PBMCs, or DNA extracted from either of those sample types. CDR1 is given as LGHDT and CDR2 as YNNKEL, both from the germline V gene (reference sequence). After removal of 1 base from V and 6 bases from J, the junction retains 9 bases not matched to a gene. Inclusive of the bounding cysteine and phenylalanine, the CDR3 is 15 residues long. This entry keeps only the CDR3 DNA: 45 bases, framed from base 1. This clone has only a few counts. Its antigen is unknown. No much larger clonotype is one base removed from it; base qualities were not supplied. The immunoSEQ Assay, a bias-controlled multiplex PCR, was used to amplify TCRbeta CDR3 regions from genomic DNA. On the study's bioinformatics: Within the assay, amplification of reference gene primers was used to estimate how many nucleated cells each sample contained. To quantify the absolute abundance of each unique TCRbeta CDR3 rearrangement, sequence reads were collapsed and filtered. For each sample, productive Simpson clonality was calculated as the square root of Simpson's diversity index across productive rearrangements. What TCRdb holds here is the immuneACCESS table cut down to in-frame rearrangements. Part of the clones is not present; checked against another copy, under half of the missing clones reflect an unresolved V gene, and the others are unexplained. The DNA was the basis for D and trimming; V, J and clone size are from that table. The sample includes about 80,000 clones, with around 82% observed a single time. Roughly 36% of the sample comes from the top ten.

The sequenced material came from peripheral blood. The receptor was derived from a man aged 60-69 years with COVID-19, enrolled during active disease. The chain couples TRBV3-1 (or the pseudogene TRBV3-2) to TRBJ2-7; 7 junctional bases match TRBD1. The CDR3 reads as follows: CASSQGRGGASEQYF. The bases are TGTGCCAGCAGCCAAGGTAGAGGGGGCGCGTCCGAGCAGTACTTC.